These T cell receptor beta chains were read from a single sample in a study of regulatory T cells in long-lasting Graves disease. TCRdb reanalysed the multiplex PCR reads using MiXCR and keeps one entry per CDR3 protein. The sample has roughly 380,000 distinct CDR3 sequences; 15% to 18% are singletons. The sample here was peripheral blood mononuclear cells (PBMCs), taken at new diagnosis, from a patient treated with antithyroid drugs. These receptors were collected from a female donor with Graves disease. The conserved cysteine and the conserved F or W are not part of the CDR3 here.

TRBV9 ASSVGDLNTEAF
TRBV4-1 ASSQGQGGNTGELF
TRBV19 AGYQGPQMNTEAF
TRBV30 AWGFIGGPSTDTQY
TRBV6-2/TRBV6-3 ASSALGGEETQY
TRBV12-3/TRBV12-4 ASSLISGGSSNEQF
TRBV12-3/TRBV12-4 ASSLSTGGLYEQY
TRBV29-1 SVQSGRGYEQY
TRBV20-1 SARISGLNEKLF
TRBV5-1 ASSLSGVGVGNQPQH
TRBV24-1 ATGYSGTDTQY
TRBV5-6 ASSGGGTGEETQY
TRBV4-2 ASSHSWAEQF
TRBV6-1 ASSGRGGEENGYT
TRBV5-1 ASSLEPGSGNTIY